The 12 T cell receptor beta chains below were found in one sample sequenced in a study of OX40 agonist ivuxolimab in advanced cancers. Produced via immunoSEQ multiplex PCR; TCRdb's table is partial and in-frame only. Here the sample spans roughly 79,000 clones, about 84% being singletons. This material consisted of CD4+ or CD8+ T cells sorted from blood, taken in a trial of the OX40 agonist ivuxolimab. The source of these receptors is an adult with an advanced solid tumor such as melanoma, head and neck, liver or kidney cancer.

This rearrangement joins TRBV4-1 to TRBJ1-4; D is uncertain. Trimming cost V 1 base and J 0 bases, with 6 bases left between them. The length of the CDR3 is 15 residues. Germline CDR1 is MGHRA and CDR2 is YSYEKL. The CDR3 sequence: CASSQVDSTNEKLFF. The CDR3 DNA is TGCGCCAGCAGCCAAGTTGATTCAACTAATGAAAAACTGTTTTTT.

The chain couples TRBV5-6 to TRBJ2-2, with 8 bases identical to TRBD2. Germline lookup yields CDR1 SGHDT and CDR2 YYEEEE. Unmatched junction bases numbered 13, after V lost 1 base and J lost 5 bases. This CDR3 region has 18 residues. The DNA of the CDR3 is TGTGCCAGCAGCTTGTGGGGGACTAGAGCGCGGTTGACCGGGGAGCTGTTTTTT. Translating gives CASSLWGTRARLTGELFF.

CDR3 in amino acids: CASRPGLAVSTDTQYF. CDR3 DNA: TGTGCCAGCAGGCCGGGACTAGCGGTGAGCACAGATACGCAGTATTTT. The chain uses TRBV2 and TRBJ2-3; 11 bases line up with TRBD2. Germline V gene data show CDR1 as SNHLY and CDR2 as FYNNEI. The CDR3 is made up of 16 amino acids. V lost 6 bases, J lost 0 bases, and 5 bases stayed unmatched. Filled out from reference TRBV2 and TRBJ2-3, the complete variable domain reads EPEVTQTPSHQVTQMGQEVILRCVPISNHLYFYWYRQILGQKVEFLVSFYNNEISEKSEIFDDQFSVERPDGSNFTLKIRSTKLEDSAMYFCASRPGLAVSTDTQYFGPGTRLTVL.

This chain links TRBV28 with TRBJ1-2; D remains unclear. CDR3 size: 11 residues. CDR1 and CDR2 from the germline V gene are MDHEN and SYDVKM. The ends were cut back, 11 bases at V and 3 bases at J, with 10 bases in the middle. CDR3 sequence reads: CAGRSDYGYTF. In DNA, the CDR3 is TGTGCCGGGAGGTCGGACTATGGCTACACCTTC.

V usage is TRBV13 and J usage is TRBJ2-5, with D possibly called TRBD1 or TRBD2 (5 bases each). This CDR3 has 13 amino acids. The V gene lost 3 bases and the J gene lost 7 bases, with 12 bases spanning the gap. Germline CDR1 reads PRHDT; CDR2 reads FYEKMQ (reference sequence). The CDR3 region is CASSFRDGGTQYF. The CDR3 DNA is TGTGCCAGCAGCTTTAGGGACGGAGGGACCCAGTACTTC.

This clone appeared once. The rearrangement joins TRBV7-2 to TRBJ2-2, with TRBD2 as a possible D gene (6 bases). This CDR3 is 14 amino acids long. CDR1 is SGHTA and CDR2 is FQGNSA in the germline V gene. Trimming took off 6 bases at V and 5 bases at J, with 13 bases between the two ends. The CDR3 DNA is TGTGCCAGCAGTACGGGGACTCGGACCGGGGAGCTGTTTTTT. Its translation is CASSTGTRTGELFF.

The chain uses TRBV19 and TRBJ1-1; D is unclear. Deletions cut 7 bases from V and 5 bases from J, with 8 bases between. This CDR3 comprises 11 residues. Germline loops: CDR1 LNHDA, CDR2 SQIVND (reference sequence). CDR3 nucleotides: TGTGCCAGTACCCGGTGGACTGAAGCTTTCTTT. The encoded protein is CASTRWTEAFF.

DNA for the CDR3: TGCAGCGCCCTGGGACAGCCGAACACTGAAGCTTTCTTT. Residues: CSALGQPNTEAFF. The rearrangement links TRBV29-1 to TRBJ1-1, with 7 bases that match TRBD1. The CDR3 is made up of 13 amino acids. Per germline, CDR1 SQVTM and CDR2 ANQGSEA. The trim removed 7 bases at V and 1 base at J, leaving 6 bases unmatched.

This clone was counted only a few times. The chain uses TRBV7-2 and TRBJ1-6; D possibly corresponds to TRBD1 (6 bases). This CDR3 has 14 amino acids. Germline V lookup: CDR1 SGHTA, CDR2 FQGNSA. The germline V and J ends were trimmed by 4 bases and 7 bases, with 11 bases remaining between them. CDR3 sequence (DNA): TGTGCCAGCAGCTCTGGGACACTAAATTCACCCCTCCACTTT. Protein sequence: CASSSGTLNSPLHF.

The chain has TRBV5-1 and TRBJ2-5, with 13 bases fitting TRBD2. The trim removed 4 bases at V and 7 bases at J, leaving 7 bases unmatched. Germline V gene lookup returns CDR1 SGHRS and CDR2 YFSETQ. The CDR3 is 15 residues long. DNA of the CDR3: TGCGCCAGCAGCACTAGCGGGGGGGCCGGAGTGACCCAGTACTTC. This codes for CASSTSGGAGVTQYF.

The chain links TRBV15 to TRBJ1-6, with 7 positions matching TRBD1. This CDR3 spans 15 amino acids. The germline CDR1 and CDR2 sequences are LNHNV and YYDKDF (reference sequence). V shed 1 base and J 10 bases; nucleotides not matched to a gene: 7. The CDR3 region is CATSRGDRVESPLHF. The CDR3 coding sequence is TGTGCCACCAGCAGAGGCGACAGGGTCGAATCACCCCTCCACTTT.

J is TRBJ1-4 and V is TRBV2; 7 positions agree with TRBD1. There are 12 residues in the CDR3. Trimming at V came to 6 bases and at J to 12 bases, leaving 7 bases not matched to a gene. Per the germline V gene, CDR1 is SNHLY and CDR2 is FYNNEI. The CDR3 region is CASRIQGRELFF. In nucleotides, the CDR3 is TGTGCCAGCAGAATACAGGGGAGAGAACTGTTTTTT.